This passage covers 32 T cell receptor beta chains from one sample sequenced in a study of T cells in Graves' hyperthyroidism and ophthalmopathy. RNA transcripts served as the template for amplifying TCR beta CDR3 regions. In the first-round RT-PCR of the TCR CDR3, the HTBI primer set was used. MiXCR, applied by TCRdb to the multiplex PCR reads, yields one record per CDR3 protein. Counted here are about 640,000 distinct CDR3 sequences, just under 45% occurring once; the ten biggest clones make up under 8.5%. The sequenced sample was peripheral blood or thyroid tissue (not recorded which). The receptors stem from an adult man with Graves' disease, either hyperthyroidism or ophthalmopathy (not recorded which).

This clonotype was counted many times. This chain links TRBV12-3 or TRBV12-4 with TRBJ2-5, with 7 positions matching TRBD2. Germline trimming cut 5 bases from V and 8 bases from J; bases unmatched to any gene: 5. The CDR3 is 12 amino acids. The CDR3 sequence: CASSSGTNTQYF. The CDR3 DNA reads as TGTGCCAGCAGTAGCGGGACTAACACCCAGTACTTC.

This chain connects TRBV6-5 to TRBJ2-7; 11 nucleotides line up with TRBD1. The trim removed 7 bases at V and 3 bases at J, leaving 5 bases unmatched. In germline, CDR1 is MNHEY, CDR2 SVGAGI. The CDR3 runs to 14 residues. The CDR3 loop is CASKGTGGIYEQYF. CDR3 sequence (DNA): TGTGCCAGCAAGGGGACAGGGGGGATCTACGAGCAGTACTTC.

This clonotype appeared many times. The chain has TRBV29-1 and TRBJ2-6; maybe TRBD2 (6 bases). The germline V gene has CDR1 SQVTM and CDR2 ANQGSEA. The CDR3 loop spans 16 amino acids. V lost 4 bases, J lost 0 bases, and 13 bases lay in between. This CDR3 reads CSVVSGGSSGANVLTF. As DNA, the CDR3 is TGCAGCGTTGTAAGTGGGGGGAGCTCTGGGGCCAACGTCCTGACTTTC.

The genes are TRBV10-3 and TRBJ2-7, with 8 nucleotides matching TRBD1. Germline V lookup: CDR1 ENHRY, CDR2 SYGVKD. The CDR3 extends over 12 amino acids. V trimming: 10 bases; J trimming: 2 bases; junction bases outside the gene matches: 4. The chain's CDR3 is CATSTGAYEQYF. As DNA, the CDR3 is TGTGCCACCTCGACAGGGGCCTACGAGCAGTACTTC.

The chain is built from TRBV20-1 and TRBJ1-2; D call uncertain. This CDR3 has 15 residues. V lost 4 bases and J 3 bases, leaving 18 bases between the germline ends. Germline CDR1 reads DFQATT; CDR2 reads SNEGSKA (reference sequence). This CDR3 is CSAKDDRTLDYGYTF. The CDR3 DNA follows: TGCAGTGCTAAGGATGATCGGACGTTGGACTATGGCTACACCTTC.

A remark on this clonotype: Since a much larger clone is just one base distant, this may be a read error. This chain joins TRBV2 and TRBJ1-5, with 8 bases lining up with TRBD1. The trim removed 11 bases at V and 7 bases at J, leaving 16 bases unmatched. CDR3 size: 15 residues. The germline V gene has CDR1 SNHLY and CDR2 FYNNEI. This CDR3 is CAGSTQGQGQQPQHF. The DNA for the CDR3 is TGTGCCGGTAGTACCCAAGGACAGGGACAACAGCCCCAGCATTTT.

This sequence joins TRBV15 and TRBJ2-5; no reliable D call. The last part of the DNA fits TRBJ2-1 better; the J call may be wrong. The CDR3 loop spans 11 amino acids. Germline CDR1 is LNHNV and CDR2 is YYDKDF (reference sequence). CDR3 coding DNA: TGTGCCACCAGCCAACTGGATGAGCAGTTCTTC. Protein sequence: CATSQLDEQFF.

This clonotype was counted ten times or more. The CDR3 is CASSADRGGNQPQHF. The DNA of the CDR3 is TGTGCCAGCAGTGCGGACAGGGGTGGCAATCAGCCCCAGCATTTT. This chain joins TRBV2 and TRBJ1-5; TRBD1 matches at 9 bases. Germline V gene sequence: CDR1 SNHLY, CDR2 FYNNEI. This CDR3 spans 15 amino acids. The V segment lost 4 bases and the J segment 2 bases; nucleotides outside the gene matches: 3.

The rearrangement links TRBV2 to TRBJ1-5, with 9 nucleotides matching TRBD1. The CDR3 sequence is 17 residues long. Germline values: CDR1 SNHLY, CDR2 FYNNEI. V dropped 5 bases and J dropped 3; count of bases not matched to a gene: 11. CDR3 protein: CASSTGQGLMINQPQHF. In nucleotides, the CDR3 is TGTGCCAGCAGTACTGGACAGGGGCTCATGATCAATCAGCCCCAGCATTTT.

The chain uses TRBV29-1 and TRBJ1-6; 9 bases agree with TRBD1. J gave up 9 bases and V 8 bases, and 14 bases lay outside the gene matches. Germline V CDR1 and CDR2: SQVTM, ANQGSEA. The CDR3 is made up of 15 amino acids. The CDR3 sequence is CSQVGTGPLGSPLHF. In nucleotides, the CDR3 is TGCAGCCAAGTCGGGACAGGGCCTCTCGGTTCACCCCTCCACTTT.

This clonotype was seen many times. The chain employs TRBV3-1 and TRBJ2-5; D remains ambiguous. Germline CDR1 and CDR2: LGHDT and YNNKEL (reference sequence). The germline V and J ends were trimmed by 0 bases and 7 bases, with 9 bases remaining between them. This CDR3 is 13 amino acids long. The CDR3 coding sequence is TGTGCCAGCAGCCAAGATACTTTGGGGACCCAGTACTTC. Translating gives CASSQDTLGTQYF.

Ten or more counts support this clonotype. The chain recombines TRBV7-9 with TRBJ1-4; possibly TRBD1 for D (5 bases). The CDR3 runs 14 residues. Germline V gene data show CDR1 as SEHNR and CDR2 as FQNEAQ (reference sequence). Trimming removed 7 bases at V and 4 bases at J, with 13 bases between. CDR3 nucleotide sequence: TGTGCCAGCACCCCCGACAGACTTAATGAAAAACTGTTTTTT. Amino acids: CASTPDRLNEKLFF.

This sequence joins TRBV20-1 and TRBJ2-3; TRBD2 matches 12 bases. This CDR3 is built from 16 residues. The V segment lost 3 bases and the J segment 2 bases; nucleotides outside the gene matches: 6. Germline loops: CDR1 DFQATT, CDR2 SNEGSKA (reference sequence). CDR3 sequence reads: CSARTSGGAFTDTQYF. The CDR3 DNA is TGCAGTGCTAGGACTAGCGGGGGAGCGTTCACAGATACGCAGTATTTT.

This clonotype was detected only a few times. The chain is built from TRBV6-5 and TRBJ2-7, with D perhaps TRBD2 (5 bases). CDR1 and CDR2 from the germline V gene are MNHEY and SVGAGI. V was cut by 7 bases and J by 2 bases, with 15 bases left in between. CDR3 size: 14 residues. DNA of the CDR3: TGTGCCAGCATTCTGCGGGCGACCACCTACGAGCAGTACTTC. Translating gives CASILRATTYEQYF.

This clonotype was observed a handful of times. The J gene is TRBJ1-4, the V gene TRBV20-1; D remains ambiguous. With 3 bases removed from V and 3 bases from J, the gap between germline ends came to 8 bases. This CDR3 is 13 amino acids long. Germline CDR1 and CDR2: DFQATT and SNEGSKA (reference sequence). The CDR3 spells CSASSLPNEKLFF. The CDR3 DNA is TGCAGTGCTAGTTCACTGCCTAATGAAAAACTGTTTTTT.

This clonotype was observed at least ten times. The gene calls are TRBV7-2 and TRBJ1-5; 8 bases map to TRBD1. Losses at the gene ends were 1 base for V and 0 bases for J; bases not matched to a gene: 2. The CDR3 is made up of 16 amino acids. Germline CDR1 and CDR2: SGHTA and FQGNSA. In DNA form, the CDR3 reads TGTGCCAGCAGCTTAGGACAGGGGAATAGCAATCAGCCCCAGCATTTT. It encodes CASSLGQGNSNQPQHF.

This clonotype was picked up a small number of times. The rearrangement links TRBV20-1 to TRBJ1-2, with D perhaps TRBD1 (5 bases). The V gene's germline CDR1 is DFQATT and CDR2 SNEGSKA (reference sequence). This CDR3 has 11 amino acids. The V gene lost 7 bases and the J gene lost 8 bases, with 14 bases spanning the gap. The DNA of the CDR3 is TGCAGTGTGGTCAGGGCAGAAGGCTACACCTTC. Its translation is CSVVRAEGYTF.

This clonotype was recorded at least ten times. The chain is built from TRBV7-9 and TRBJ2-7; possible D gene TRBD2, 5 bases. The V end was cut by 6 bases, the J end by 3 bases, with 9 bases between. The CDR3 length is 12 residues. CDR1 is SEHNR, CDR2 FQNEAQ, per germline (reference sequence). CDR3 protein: CASSSSGYEQYF. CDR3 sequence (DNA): TGTGCCAGCAGTTCGAGCGGCTACGAGCAGTACTTC.

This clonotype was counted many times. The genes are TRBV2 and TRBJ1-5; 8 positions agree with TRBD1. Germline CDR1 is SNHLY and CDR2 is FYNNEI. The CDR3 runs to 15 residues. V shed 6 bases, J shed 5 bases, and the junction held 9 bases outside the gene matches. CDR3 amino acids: CASRPTDREYQPQHF. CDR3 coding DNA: TGTGCCAGCAGACCCACGGACAGGGAATATCAGCCCCAGCATTTT.

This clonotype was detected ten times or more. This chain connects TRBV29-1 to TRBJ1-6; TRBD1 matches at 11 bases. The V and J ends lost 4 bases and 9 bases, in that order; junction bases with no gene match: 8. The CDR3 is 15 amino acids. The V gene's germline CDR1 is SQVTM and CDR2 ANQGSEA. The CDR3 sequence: CSVAHGTGGTSPLHF. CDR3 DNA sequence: TGCAGCGTTGCTCACGGGACAGGGGGGACTTCACCCCTCCACTTT.

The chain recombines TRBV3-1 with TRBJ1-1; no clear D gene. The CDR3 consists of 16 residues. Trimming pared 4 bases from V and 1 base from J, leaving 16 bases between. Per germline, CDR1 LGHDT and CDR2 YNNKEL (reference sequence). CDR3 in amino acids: CASSLRVPKANTEAFF. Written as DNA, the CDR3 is TGTGCCAGCAGCCTCCGGGTGCCGAAGGCGAACACTGAAGCTTTCTTT.

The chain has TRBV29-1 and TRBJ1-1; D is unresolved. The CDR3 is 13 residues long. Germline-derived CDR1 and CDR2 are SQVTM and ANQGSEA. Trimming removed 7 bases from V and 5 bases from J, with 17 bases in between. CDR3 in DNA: TGCAGCGCCGAGGAAGGGAGCGTTACTGAAGCTTTCTTT. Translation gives CSAEEGSVTEAFF.

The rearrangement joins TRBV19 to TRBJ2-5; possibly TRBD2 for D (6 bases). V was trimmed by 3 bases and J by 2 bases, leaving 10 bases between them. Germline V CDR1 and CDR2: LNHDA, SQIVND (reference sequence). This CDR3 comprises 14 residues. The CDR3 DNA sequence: TGTGCCAGTAGTATGGCTGGGGGGCAAGAGACCCAGTACTTC. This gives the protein CASSMAGGQETQYF.

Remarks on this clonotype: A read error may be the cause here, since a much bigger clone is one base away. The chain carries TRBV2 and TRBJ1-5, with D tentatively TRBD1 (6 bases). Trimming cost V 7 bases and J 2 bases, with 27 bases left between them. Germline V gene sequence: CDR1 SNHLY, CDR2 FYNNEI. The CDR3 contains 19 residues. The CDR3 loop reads CASTLSGTPSRYGNQPQHF. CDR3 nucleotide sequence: TGTGCCAGCACATTGTCCGGGACACCTTCCCGCTATGGCAATCAGCCCCAGCATTTT.

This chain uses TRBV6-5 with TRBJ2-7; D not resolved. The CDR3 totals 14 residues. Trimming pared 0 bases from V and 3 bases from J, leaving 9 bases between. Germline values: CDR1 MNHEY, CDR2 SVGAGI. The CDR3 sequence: CASSYSEYGYEQYF. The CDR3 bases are TGTGCCAGCAGTTACTCGGAGTACGGCTACGAGCAGTACTTC.

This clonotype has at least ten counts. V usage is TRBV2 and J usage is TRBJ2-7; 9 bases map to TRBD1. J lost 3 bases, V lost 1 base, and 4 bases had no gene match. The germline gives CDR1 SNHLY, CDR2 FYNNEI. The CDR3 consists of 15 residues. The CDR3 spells CASSEVWTGDYEQYF. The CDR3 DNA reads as TGTGCCAGCAGTGAAGTGTGGACAGGGGACTACGAGCAGTACTTC.

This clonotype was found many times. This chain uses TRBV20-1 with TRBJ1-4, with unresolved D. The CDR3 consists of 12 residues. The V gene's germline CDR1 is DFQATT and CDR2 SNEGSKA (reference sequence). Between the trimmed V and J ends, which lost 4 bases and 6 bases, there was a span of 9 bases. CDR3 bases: TGCAGTGCTATATCCGGAGATGAAAAACTGTTTTTT. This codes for CSAISGDEKLFF.

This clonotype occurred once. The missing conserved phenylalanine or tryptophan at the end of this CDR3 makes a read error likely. CDR3 loop: CSVEGGREAFS. The DNA for the CDR3 is TGCAGCGTTGAAGGAGGGCGGGAAGCTTTCTCT. V gene TRBV29-1 combines with J gene TRBJ1-1, with no clear D. Germline-derived CDR1 and CDR2 are SQVTM and ANQGSEA. The CDR3 has 11 amino acids. Between the trimmed V and J ends, which lost 1 base and 8 bases, there was a span of 8 bases.

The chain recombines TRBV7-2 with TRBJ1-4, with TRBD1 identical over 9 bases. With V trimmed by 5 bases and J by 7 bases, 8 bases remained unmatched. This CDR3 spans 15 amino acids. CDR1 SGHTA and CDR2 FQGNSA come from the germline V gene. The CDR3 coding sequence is TGTGCCAGCAGCACCGGTCCGGACAGGGGTGAAAAACTGTTTTTT. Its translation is CASSTGPDRGEKLFF.

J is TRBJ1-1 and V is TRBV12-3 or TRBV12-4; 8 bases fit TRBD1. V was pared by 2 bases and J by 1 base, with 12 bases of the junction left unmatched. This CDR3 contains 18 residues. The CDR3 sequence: CASSLLSVRTGQNTEAFF. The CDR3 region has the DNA TGTGCCAGCAGTTTACTATCTGTCCGGACAGGGCAGAACACTGAAGCTTTCTTT.

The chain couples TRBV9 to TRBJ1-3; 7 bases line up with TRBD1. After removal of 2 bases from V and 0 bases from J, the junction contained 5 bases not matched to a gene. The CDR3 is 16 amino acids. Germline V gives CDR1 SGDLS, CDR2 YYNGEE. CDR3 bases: TGTGCCAGCAGCGTCGGCGGGACAGTCTCTGGAAACACCATATATTTT. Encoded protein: CASSVGGTVSGNTIYF. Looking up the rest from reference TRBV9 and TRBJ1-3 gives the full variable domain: DSGVTQTPKHLITATGQRVTLRCSPRSGDLSVYWYQQSLDQGLQFLIQYYNGEERAKGNILERFSAQQFPDLHSELNLSSLELGDSALYFCASSVGGTVSGNTIYFGEGSWLTVV.

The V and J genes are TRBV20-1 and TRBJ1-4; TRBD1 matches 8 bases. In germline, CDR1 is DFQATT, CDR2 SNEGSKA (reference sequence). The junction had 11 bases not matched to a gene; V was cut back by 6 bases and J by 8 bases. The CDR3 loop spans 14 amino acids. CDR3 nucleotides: TGCAGTGCCACAGCCGGCAGGGGGCAAGAAAAACTGTTTTTT. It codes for CSATAGRGQEKLFF.